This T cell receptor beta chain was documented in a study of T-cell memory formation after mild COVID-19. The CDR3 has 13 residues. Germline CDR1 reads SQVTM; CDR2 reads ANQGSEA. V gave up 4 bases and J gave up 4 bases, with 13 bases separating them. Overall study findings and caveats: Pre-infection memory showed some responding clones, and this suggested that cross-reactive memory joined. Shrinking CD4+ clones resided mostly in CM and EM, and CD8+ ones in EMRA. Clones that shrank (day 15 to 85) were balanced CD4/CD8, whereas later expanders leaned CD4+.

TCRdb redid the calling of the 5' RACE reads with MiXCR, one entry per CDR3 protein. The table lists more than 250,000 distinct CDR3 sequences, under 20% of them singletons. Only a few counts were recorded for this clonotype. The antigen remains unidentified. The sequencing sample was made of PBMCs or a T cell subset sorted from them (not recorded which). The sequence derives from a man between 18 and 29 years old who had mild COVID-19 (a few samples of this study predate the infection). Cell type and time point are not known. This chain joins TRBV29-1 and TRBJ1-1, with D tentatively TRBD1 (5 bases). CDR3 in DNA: TGCAGCGTTGTGTGGGGCCTCCGCACTGAAGCTTTCTTT. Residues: CSVVWGLRTEAFF.